These 26 T cell receptor beta chains were sequenced from one sample in a study of blood T cells in healthy people across ages. Then a second PCR, running about 7 to 11 cycles, was carried out with a sample-barcoded 5' primer and a J-beta primer mix. From the 5' RACE reads, TCRdb called clonotypes with MiXCR, one entry per CDR3 protein. This table holds around 1.1 million distinct CDR3 sequences, roughly two fifths found once. Source material: blood. These TCRs come from a man in his late teens or twenties in good health.

This clonotype was seen more than once but under ten times. The rearrangement joins TRBV5-1 to TRBJ1-6; no reliable D call. V dropped 2 bases and J dropped 3 bases, with 9 bases sitting between them. The CDR3 runs to 15 residues. The V gene's germline CDR1 is SGHRS and CDR2 YFSETQ. The DNA for the CDR3 is TGCGCCAGCAGCTTAGGCCAGGACTATAATTCACCCCTCCACTTT. As protein: CASSLGQDYNSPLHF.

This clonotype was detected only a few times. The chain links TRBV6-6 to TRBJ2-7; TRBD1 aligns across 9 bases. Germline CDR1 and CDR2: MNHNY and SVGAGI (reference sequence). J was trimmed by 3 bases and V by 6 bases; bases with no gene match: 9. The CDR3 sequence is 15 residues long. The CDR3 spells CASRLGQGKGYEQYF. The CDR3 DNA reads TGTGCCAGCAGACTCGGACAGGGGAAGGGCTACGAGCAGTACTTC.

The chain couples TRBV27 to TRBJ1-4; D possibly corresponds to TRBD1 (5 bases). The CDR3 extends over 15 amino acids. The germline V and J ends were trimmed by 4 bases and 11 bases, with 20 bases remaining between them. Germline V lookup: CDR1 MNHEY, CDR2 SMNVEV (reference sequence). The CDR3 here is CASSYQGNQWTKLFF. The DNA of the CDR3 is TGTGCCAGCAGTTACCAGGGAAATCAGTGGACGAAACTGTTTTTT.

The chain joins TRBV6-6 to TRBJ1-4; D is perhaps TRBD1 (5 bases). The V end lost 9 bases, the J end lost 0 bases, and 14 bases lay between the germline ends. Germline CDR1 is MNHNY and CDR2 is SVGAGI (reference sequence). The CDR3 runs 15 residues. In nucleotides, the CDR3 is TGTGCCAGTTCGAAAGACAGCTCAACTAATGAAAAACTGTTTTTT. It codes for CASSKDSSTNEKLFF.

The chain joins TRBV11-2 to TRBJ2-3, with 8 bases aligning to TRBD1. V trimming: 5 bases; J trimming: 2 bases; junction bases outside the gene matches: 6. The CDR3 has 15 amino acids. Germline assignment: CDR1 SGHAT and CDR2 FQNNGV. The CDR3 nucleotides read TGTGCCAGCAGCCCAAGGGACAGGTTCACAGATACGCAGTATTTT. Amino acids: CASSPRDRFTDTQYF.

Points on this clonotype: This may arise from a read error, as a much more abundant clone is one base away. The CDR3 reads CASSETGGDYNEQYF. The CDR3 nucleotides are TGCGCCAGCAGCGAAACGGGGGGGGACTACAATGAGCAGTACTTC. The chain has TRBV5-1 and TRBJ2-7; the match to TRBD2 covers 8 bases. Germline CDR1 and CDR2: SGHRS and YFSETQ. V was clipped by 4 bases and J by 7 bases; unmatched bases: 13. The CDR3 spans 15 residues.

This clonotype came up a few times. The gene calls are TRBV6-2 or TRBV6-3 and TRBJ1-2; D is ambiguous. Trimming removed 2 bases at V and 7 bases at J, with 11 bases between. CDR3 length: 13 amino acids. In germline, CDR1 is MNHEY, CDR2 SVGEGT. CDR3 DNA: TGTGCCAGCAGTTACGTCGAGCTAAGTGGCTACACCTTC. Its translation is CASSYVELSGYTF.

The chain has TRBV4-3 and TRBJ2-3, with a possible D match to TRBD2 (5 bases). This CDR3 contains 18 residues. The V end lost 0 bases, the J end lost 0 bases, and 16 bases lay between the germline ends. Germline loops: CDR1 LGHNA, CDR2 YSLEER. The CDR3 DNA is TGCGCCAGCAGCCAAGAAGTCCCCGGAGGAAGGAGCACAGATACGCAGTATTTT. Translated: CASSQEVPGGRSTDTQYF.

The chain links TRBV20-1 to TRBJ2-3; the D is unclear. Germline V gene data show CDR1 as DFQATT and CDR2 as SNEGSKA (reference sequence). CDR3 length equals 10 residues. Trimming stripped 7 bases from V and 8 bases from J, with 10 bases between. CDR3 DNA sequence: TGCAGTGTTAAGGGATTTACGCAGTATTTT. The encoded protein is CSVKGFTQYF.

The rearrangement links TRBV4-3 to TRBJ2-2; D is perhaps TRBD1 (6 bases). The CDR3 is 17 amino acids. Trimming cost V 0 bases and J 4 bases, with 15 bases left between them. CDR1 and CDR2 from the germline V gene are LGHNA and YSLEER. The CDR3 loop reads CASSQERHREVTGELFF. CDR3 bases: TGCGCCAGCAGCCAAGAGAGGCACAGGGAAGTCACCGGGGAGCTGTTTTTT.

The chain is built from TRBV5-6 and TRBJ1-1; D may be TRBD1 (5 bases). CDR3 size: 16 residues. Germline values: CDR1 SGHDT, CDR2 YYEEEE. V was shortened by 2 bases and J by 0 bases, with 14 bases between the two germline ends. The DNA for the CDR3 is TGTGCCAGCAGCTTAACATTGACGGGACTGAACACTGAAGCTTTCTTT. The encoded protein is CASSLTLTGLNTEAFF.

A few counts support this clonotype. The V and J genes are TRBV20-1 and TRBJ1-2; no definite D call. Looked up from germline, CDR1 is DFQATT and CDR2 is SNEGSKA (reference sequence). The CDR3 is 12 amino acids. Trimming took 3 bases from V and 1 from J, leaving 6 bases between them. The CDR3 region has the DNA TGCAGTGCTAGCCCAGTTAACTATGGCTACACCTTC. This sequence encodes CSASPVNYGYTF.

Here the CDR3 reads CSARDYGSLYGYTF. CDR3 in DNA: TGCAGTGCTAGAGATTATGGCAGCCTCTATGGCTACACCTTC. The rearrangement links TRBV20-1 to TRBJ1-2, with unresolved D. Per germline, CDR1 DFQATT and CDR2 SNEGSKA (reference sequence). Trimming removed 0 bases from V and 4 bases from J, with 12 bases in between. CDR3 length: 14 residues.

This clonotype was observed a few times. V and J are TRBV6-6 and TRBJ1-2; D might be TRBD1 (5 bases). Germline CDR1 reads MNHNY; CDR2 reads SVGAGI (reference sequence). CDR3 length: 13 amino acids. V was pared by 6 bases and J by 4 bases, with 12 bases between. Here the CDR3 reads CASRPQGSYGYTF. The CDR3 DNA follows: TGTGCCAGCAGGCCTCAGGGTAGCTATGGCTACACCTTC.

This clonotype appeared many times. This chain joins TRBV28 and TRBJ2-5, with TRBD2 matching over 11 bases. CDR1 is MDHEN and CDR2 is SYDVKM in the germline V gene. The CDR3 is 15 amino acids. Trimming took 4 bases from V and 1 from J; bases not matched to a gene: 2. The DNA for the CDR3 is TGTGCCAGCAGTTCTAGCGGGGGGCTCCAAGAGACCCAGTACTTC. This translates into CASSSSGGLQETQYF.

This clonotype was recorded a few times. The DNA for the CDR3 is TGTGCCAGCAGCTTAGGTCGGTGGGGGTCCACAGATACGCAGTATTTT. Its protein product is CASSLGRWGSTDTQYF. The V call is TRBV7-2, the J call TRBJ2-3; either TRBD1 or TRBD2 may fit D (5 bases each). V gave up 1 base and J gave up 2 bases, with 13 bases separating them. Germline V gene data show CDR1 as SGHTA and CDR2 as FQGNSA. The CDR3 runs 16 residues. The variable domain in full, completed from reference TRBV7-2 and TRBJ2-3, reads GAGVSQSPSNKVTEKGKDVELRCDPISGHTALYWYRQSLGQGLEFLIYFQGNSAPDKSGLPSDRFSAERTGGSVSTLTIQRTQQEDSAVYLCASSLGRWGSTDTQYFGPGTRLTVL.

V usage is TRBV4-3 and J usage is TRBJ1-2; no definite D call. The CDR3 contains 15 residues. Trimming shortened V by 0 bases and J by 3 bases, and 11 bases separated the two germline ends. The germline gives CDR1 LGHNA, CDR2 YSLEER. CDR3 DNA: TGCGCCAGCAGCCAAGAACTGCAGACACACTATGGCTACACCTTC. Translated: CASSQELQTHYGYTF.

This sequence joins TRBV20-1 and TRBJ2-3; tentative D call: TRBD1 (5 bases). V was trimmed by 3 bases and J by 4 bases, leaving 14 bases between them. CDR1 is DFQATT and CDR2 is SNEGSKA in the germline V gene (reference sequence). The CDR3 is 14 amino acids. CDR3 nucleotide sequence: TGCAGTGCTAGGGGGCAGGTTGGACCAGATACGCAGTATTTT. It is translated as CSARGQVGPDTQYF.

The gene calls are TRBV9 and TRBJ2-2; D remains unclear. The CDR3 is 14 amino acids. Germline CDR1 is SGDLS and CDR2 is YYNGEE. V shed 0 bases and J shed 0 bases, with 3 bases lying between them. The CDR3 loop is CASSVVPNTGELFF. The CDR3 nucleotides read TGTGCCAGCAGCGTAGTCCCGAACACCGGGGAGCTGTTTTTT.

V usage is TRBV20-1 and J usage is TRBJ2-1; 7 bases are shared with TRBD2. Germline V gene sequence: CDR1 DFQATT, CDR2 SNEGSKA (reference sequence). The CDR3 extends over 17 amino acids. V dropped 5 bases and J dropped 0; count of bases not matched to a gene: 13. CDR3 nucleotides: TGCAGTGCTTTATGGACTAGGGACCAATACTCCTACAATGAGCAGTTCTTC. Translating gives CSALWTRDQYSYNEQFF.

This clonotype was recorded a few times. This sequence joins TRBV3-1 and TRBJ1-1; D remains ambiguous. The CDR3 extends over 14 amino acids. The germline V and J ends were trimmed by 3 bases and 4 bases, with 12 bases remaining between them. Germline values: CDR1 LGHDT, CDR2 YNNKEL (reference sequence). CDR3 in amino acids: CASSHLPSGTEAFF. CDR3 DNA: TGTGCCAGCAGCCATCTCCCCTCTGGCACTGAAGCTTTCTTT. Using reference TRBV3-1 and TRBJ1-1 for the parts outside the CDR3, the full variable domain is DTAVSQTPKYLVTQMGNDKSIKCEQNLGHDTMYWYKQDSKKFLKIMFSYNNKELIINETVPNRFSPKSPDKAHLNLHINSLELGDSAVYFCASSHLPSGTEAFFGQGTRLTVV.

This clonotype was counted only a few times. This sequence joins TRBV30 and TRBJ1-2; weak D call: TRBD1 (6 bases). There are 15 residues in the CDR3. V was pared by 2 bases and J by 2 bases, with 15 bases between. Per germline, CDR1 GTSNPN and CDR2 SVGIG (reference sequence). This CDR3 reads CAWSPDRFPNYGYTF. The CDR3 nucleotides are TGTGCCTGGAGTCCCGACAGGTTTCCGAACTATGGCTACACCTTC. The full variable domain, in which reference TRBV30 and TRBJ1-2 provide the parts outside the CDR3, is SQTIHQWPATLVQPVGSPLSLECTVEGTSNPNLYWYRQAAGRGLQLLFYSVGIGQISSEVPQNLSASRPQDRQFILSSKKLLLSDSGFYLCAWSPDRFPNYGYTFGSGTRLTVV.

This clonotype has a count of ten or more. This rearrangement joins TRBV9 to TRBJ2-5; maybe TRBD1 (6 bases). V was trimmed by 1 base and J by 4 bases, leaving 14 bases between them. CDR3 length: 15 amino acids. The germline CDR1 and CDR2 sequences are SGDLS and YYNGEE. CDR3 sequence: CASSVQGTGRETQYF. The CDR3 DNA reads as TGTGCCAGCAGCGTACAGGGAACAGGGAGAGAGACCCAGTACTTC.

This clonotype has just a few counts. The chain has TRBV5-1 and TRBJ1-5, with D maybe TRBD1 (5 bases). CDR3 length: 14 amino acids. The ends were cut back, 0 bases at V and 7 bases at J, with 11 bases in the middle. From germline, CDR1 is SGHRS and CDR2 YFSETQ. This chain's CDR3 is CASSLEGAGQPQHF. The CDR3 DNA sequence: TGCGCCAGCAGCTTGGAAGGGGCGGGACAGCCCCAGCATTTT.

This clonotype was seen a handful of times. The chain carries TRBV6-5 and TRBJ1-4, with a weak D call TRBD1 (6 bases). The CDR3 has 17 amino acids. Trimming removed 1 base from V and 5 bases from J, with 17 bases in between. Germline lookup yields CDR1 MNHEY and CDR2 SVGAGI. CDR3 protein: CASSYLGQGLRNEKLFF. The DNA for the CDR3 is TGTGCCAGCAGTTACTTGGGCCAGGGGTTGAGGAATGAAAAACTGTTTTTT.

The genes are TRBV2 and TRBJ2-3; D remains ambiguous. The CDR3 length is 15 residues. V was clipped by 3 bases and J by 4 bases, with 14 bases between them. Germline lookup yields CDR1 SNHLY and CDR2 FYNNEI. CDR3 protein: CASSDMGYHADTQYF. The CDR3 DNA follows: TGTGCCAGCAGTGACATGGGGTATCACGCAGATACGCAGTATTTT.